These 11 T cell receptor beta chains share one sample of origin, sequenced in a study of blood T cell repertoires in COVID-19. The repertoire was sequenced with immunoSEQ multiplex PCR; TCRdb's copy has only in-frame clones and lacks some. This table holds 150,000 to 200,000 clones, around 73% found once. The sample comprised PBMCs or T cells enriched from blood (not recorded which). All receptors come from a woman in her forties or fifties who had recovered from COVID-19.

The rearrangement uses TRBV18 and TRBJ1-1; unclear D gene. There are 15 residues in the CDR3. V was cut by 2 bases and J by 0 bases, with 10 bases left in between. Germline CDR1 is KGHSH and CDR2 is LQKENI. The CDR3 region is CASSPRSRLNTEAFF. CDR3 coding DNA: TGTGCCAGCTCACCAAGATCACGGTTGAACACTGAAGCTTTCTTT. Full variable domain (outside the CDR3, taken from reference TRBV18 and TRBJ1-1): NAGVMQNPRHLVRRRGQEARLRCSPMKGHSHVYWYRQLPEEGLKFMVYLQKENIIDESGMPKERFSAEFPKEGPSILRIQQVVRGDSAAYFCASSPRSRLNTEAFFGQGTRLTVV.

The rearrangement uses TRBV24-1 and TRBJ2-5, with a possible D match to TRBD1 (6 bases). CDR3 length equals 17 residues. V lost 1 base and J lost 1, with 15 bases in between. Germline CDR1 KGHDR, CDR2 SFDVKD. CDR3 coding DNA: TGTGCCACCAGTGATTTAAGGGACACAAATACCCAAGAGACCCAGTACTTC. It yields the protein CATSDLRDTNTQETQYF.

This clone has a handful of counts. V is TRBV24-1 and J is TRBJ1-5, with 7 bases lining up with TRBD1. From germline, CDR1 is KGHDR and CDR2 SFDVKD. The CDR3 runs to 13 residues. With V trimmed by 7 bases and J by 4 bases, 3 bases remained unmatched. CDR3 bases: TGTGCCACCAGCATACAGGGGAATCAGCCCCAGCATTTT. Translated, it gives CATSIQGNQPQHF.

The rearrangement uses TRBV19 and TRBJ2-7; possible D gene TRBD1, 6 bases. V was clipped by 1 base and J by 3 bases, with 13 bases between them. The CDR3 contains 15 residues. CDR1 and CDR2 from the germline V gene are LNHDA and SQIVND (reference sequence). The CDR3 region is CASSIGRDRIYEQYF. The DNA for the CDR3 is TGTGCCAGTAGTATAGGTCGAGACAGGATCTACGAGCAGTACTTC.

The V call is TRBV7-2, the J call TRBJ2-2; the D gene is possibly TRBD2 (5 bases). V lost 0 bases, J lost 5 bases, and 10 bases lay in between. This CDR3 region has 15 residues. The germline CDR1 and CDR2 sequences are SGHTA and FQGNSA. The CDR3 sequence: CASSLAGVITGELFF. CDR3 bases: TGTGCCAGCAGCTTAGCGGGAGTTATTACCGGGGAGCTGTTTTTT.

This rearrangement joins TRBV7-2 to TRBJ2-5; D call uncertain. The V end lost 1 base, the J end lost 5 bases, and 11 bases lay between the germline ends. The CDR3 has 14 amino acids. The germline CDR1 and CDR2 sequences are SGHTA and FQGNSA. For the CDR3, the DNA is TGTGCCAGCAGCTTAGTTGCACTCGGGGAGACCCAGTACTTC. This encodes CASSLVALGETQYF.

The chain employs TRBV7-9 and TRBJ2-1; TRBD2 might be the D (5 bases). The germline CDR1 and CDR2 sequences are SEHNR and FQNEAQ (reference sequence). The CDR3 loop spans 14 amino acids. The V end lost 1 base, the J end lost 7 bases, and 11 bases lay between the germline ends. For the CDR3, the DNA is TGTGCCAGCAGCTTAGGTGGCCCGGGGAATGAGCAGTTCTTC. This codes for CASSLGGPGNEQFF.

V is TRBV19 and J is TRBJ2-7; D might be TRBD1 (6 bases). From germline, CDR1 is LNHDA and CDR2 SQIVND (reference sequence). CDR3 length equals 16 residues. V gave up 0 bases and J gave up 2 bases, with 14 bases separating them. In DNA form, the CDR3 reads TGTGCCAGTAGTATAGAACACAGGGTTTTTACCTACGAGCAGTACTTC. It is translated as CASSIEHRVFTYEQYF. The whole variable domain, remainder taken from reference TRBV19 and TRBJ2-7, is DGGITQSPKYLFRKEGQNVTLSCEQNLNHDAMYWYRQDPGQGLRLIYYSQIVNDFQKGDIAEGYSVSREKKESFPLTVTSAQKNPTAFYLCASSIEHRVFTYEQYFGPGTRLTVT.

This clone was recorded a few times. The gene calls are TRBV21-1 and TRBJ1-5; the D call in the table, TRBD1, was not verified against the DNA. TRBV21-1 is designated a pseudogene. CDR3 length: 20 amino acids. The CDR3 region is CASSPSSHCRGYCSNQPQHF. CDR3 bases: TGTGCCAGCAGCCCCTCGAGTCACTGCAGGGGTTATTGTAGCAATCAGCCCCAGCATTTT.

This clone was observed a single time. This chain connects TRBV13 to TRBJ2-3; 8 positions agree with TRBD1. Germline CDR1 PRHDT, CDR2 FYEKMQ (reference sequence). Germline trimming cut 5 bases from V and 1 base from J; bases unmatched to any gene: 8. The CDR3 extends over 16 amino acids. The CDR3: CASSLAGTGGTDTQYF. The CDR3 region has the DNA TGTGCCAGCAGCCTAGCCGGGACAGGAGGCACAGATACGCAGTATTTT.

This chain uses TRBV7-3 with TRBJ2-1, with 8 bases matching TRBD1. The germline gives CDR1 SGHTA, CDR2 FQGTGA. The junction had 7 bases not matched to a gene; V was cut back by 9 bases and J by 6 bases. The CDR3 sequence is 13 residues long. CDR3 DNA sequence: TGTGCCAGTTCAACGGACAGGGCCAATGAGCAGTTCTTC. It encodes CASSTDRANEQFF.